Below are 27 T cell receptor beta chains sequenced from a single sample in a study of T cells in tuberculosis. TCRdb keeps only in-frame clones here, not all; method: immunoSEQ multiplex PCR. The profile shows about 88,000 clones, about nine tenths of them singletons. After thawing and overnight rest, PBMC were stained with GMM-loaded CD1B tetramer, viability dye and anti-CD3 for sorting. C32 glucose monomycolate from Rhodococcus equi was loaded onto the CD1B tetramers. Sequencing was done on a sample of CD1b-GMM tetramer-negative cells sorted from PBMCs. These receptor sequences come from an adult woman with latent tuberculosis.

The chain recombines TRBV30 with TRBJ1-1; D is possibly TRBD1 (6 bases). V lost 4 bases, J lost 6 bases, and 27 bases lay in between. In germline, CDR1 is GTSNPN, CDR2 SVGIG (reference sequence). This CDR3 is built from 17 residues. The CDR3, as DNA: TGTGCCTGGATACGACTCTCCCGCGGCGGGGGCGGCTCTGAAGCTTTCTTT. This encodes CAWIRLSRGGGGSEAFF. Combining the CDR3 with reference TRBV30 and TRBJ1-1 gives the whole variable domain SQTIHQWPATLVQPVGSPLSLECTVEGTSNPNLYWYRQAAGRGLQLLFYSVGIGQISSEVPQNLSASRPQDRQFILSSKKLLLSDSGFYLCAWIRLSRGGGGSEAFFGQGTRLTVV.

V usage is TRBV5-4 and J usage is TRBJ2-1, with 9 positions matching TRBD1. The germline CDR1 and CDR2 sequences are SGHNT and YYREEE (reference sequence). The CDR3 is 15 amino acids. V shed 3 bases and J 9 bases; nucleotides not matched to a gene: 10. The CDR3 DNA is TGTGCCAGCAGCTCTTCACCGGGACAGGGCTTTGAGCAGTTCTTC. Amino acid sequence: CASSSSPGQGFEQFF. Full variable domain (remainder filled in from reference TRBV5-4 and TRBJ2-1): ETGVTQSPTHLIKTRGQQVTLRCSSQSGHNTVSWYQQALGQGPQFIFQYYREEENGRGNFPPRFSGLQFPNYSSELNVNALELDDSALYLCASSSSPGQGFEQFFGPGTRLTVL.

This sequence joins TRBV5-6 and TRBJ1-1, with 10 bases that match TRBD1. CDR1 is SGHDT, CDR2 YYEEEE, per germline. V dropped 0 bases and J dropped 4; count of bases not matched to a gene: 3. The CDR3 covers 15 residues. The CDR3 DNA is TGTGCCAGCAGCTTGGGACAGGGGGCTTTCACTGAAGCTTTCTTT. Residues: CASSLGQGAFTEAFF.

The V and J genes are TRBV11-2 and TRBJ2-3; the D gene is possibly TRBD1 (6 bases). This CDR3 is built from 15 residues. Trimming shortened V by 6 bases and J by 1 base, and 14 bases separated the two germline ends. In germline, CDR1 is SGHAT, CDR2 FQNNGV. The CDR3 nucleotides are TGTGCCAGCAGTCTCGGACAGCGTGGCACAGATACGCAGTATTTT. Residues: CASSLGQRGTDTQYF.

This clone was counted once. This sequence joins TRBV4-2 and TRBJ1-4; D gene unclear. Deletions cut 4 bases from V and 8 bases from J, with 17 bases between. CDR3 length: 15 residues. The germline CDR1 and CDR2 sequences are LGHNA and YNFKEQ. The CDR3 sequence is CASSPSGRATEKLFF. The CDR3 DNA reads TGTGCCAGCAGCCCCAGTGGGCGGGCGACGGAAAAACTGTTTTTT.

CDR3 region: CASSVGGTYNEQFF. The CDR3 DNA reads TGTGCCAGCAGTGTCGGGGGGACCTACAATGAGCAGTTCTTC. The chain is built from TRBV2 and TRBJ2-1; 7 bases are shared with TRBD2. J gave up 2 bases and V 4 bases, and 2 bases lay outside the gene matches. The CDR3 sequence is 14 residues long. Per the germline V gene, CDR1 is SNHLY and CDR2 is FYNNEI.

The gene calls are TRBV7-9 and TRBJ2-2; D is possibly TRBD1 (6 bases). The ends were cut back, 4 bases at V and 4 bases at J, with 10 bases in the middle. The CDR3 is 14 amino acids. Germline-derived CDR1 and CDR2 are SEHNR and FQNEAQ (reference sequence). Here the CDR3 reads CASSSTGLTGELFF. CDR3 in DNA: TGTGCCAGCAGCTCAACAGGGCTCACCGGGGAGCTGTTTTTT.

This clone showed up just once. The rearrangement links TRBV6-1 to TRBJ2-5; 9 nucleotides line up with TRBD1. From germline, CDR1 is MNHNS and CDR2 SASEGT. The CDR3 extends over 14 amino acids. The junction had 7 bases not matched to a gene; V was cut back by 6 bases and J by 5 bases. The CDR3 DNA reads TGTGCCAGCAGACTGGACAGGGGAGGCGAGACCCAGTACTTC. It specifies CASRLDRGGETQYF.

This rearrangement joins TRBV6-1 to TRBJ2-5, with TRBD1 matching 7 bases. Near its end, the DNA agrees better with TRBJ2-7, so the J call may be wrong. This CDR3 has 12 residues. Germline V CDR1 and CDR2: MNHNS, SASEGT. For the CDR3, the DNA is TGTGCCAGCCGGGACAGCTCCTACGAGCAGTACTTC. Protein product: CASRDSSYEQYF.

The gene calls are TRBV7-2 and TRBJ2-7; D remains unclear. CDR1 and CDR2 from the germline V gene are SGHTA and FQGNSA. The length of the CDR3 is 11 residues. V was cut by 3 bases and J by 5 bases, with 5 bases left in between. CDR3 in amino acids: CASSFRHEQYV. The DNA for the CDR3 is TGTGCCAGCAGCTTCCGACACGAGCAGTACGTC.

V usage is TRBV6-6 and J usage is TRBJ1-2; D is uncertain. Germline values: CDR1 MNHNY, CDR2 SVGAGI (reference sequence). Deletions cut 2 bases from V and 7 bases from J, with 14 bases between. The CDR3 covers 14 residues. Written as DNA, the CDR3 is TGTGCCAGCAGTTACCCGCGCGAGGGAGGTGGCTACACCTTC. Its protein product is CASSYPREGGGYTF.

The V and J genes are TRBV10-3 and TRBJ1-1; the match to TRBD1 covers 7 bases. The CDR3 consists of 12 residues. Germline CDR1 and CDR2: ENHRY and SYGVKD. The junction had 2 bases not matched to a gene; V was cut back by 6 bases and J by 4 bases. The CDR3 here is CAISPGGTEAFF. The CDR3 bases are TGTGCCATCAGCCCAGGGGGCACTGAAGCTTTCTTT.

The rearrangement joins TRBV5-1 to TRBJ1-1, with a weak D call TRBD1 (5 bases). This CDR3 is 14 amino acids long. In germline, CDR1 is SGHRS, CDR2 YFSETQ. V lost 7 bases to trimming and J lost 1 base, with 14 bases between them. The CDR3 coding sequence is TGCGCCAGCGGCCGGGGGGTGGGGAACACTGAAGCTTTCTTT. It encodes CASGRGVGNTEAFF.

There are a few counts of this clone. The J gene is TRBJ2-7, the V gene TRBV6-5; perhaps TRBD2 as D (6 bases). This CDR3 is 11 amino acids long. Germline V gene lookup returns CDR1 MNHEY and CDR2 SVGAGI. With 7 bases removed from V and 2 bases from J, the gap between germline ends came to 6 bases. The CDR3 sequence is CASTGAYEQYF. In DNA form, the CDR3 reads TGTGCCAGCACGGGAGCCTACGAGCAGTACTTC.

Turning to this clone: In the same sample, other DNA sequences code for this CDR3. This chain links TRBV28 with TRBJ2-7, with a weak D call TRBD1 (6 bases). CDR1 MDHEN and CDR2 SYDVKM come from the germline V gene. This CDR3 has 15 residues. Trimming removed 4 bases at V and 7 bases at J, with 20 bases between. CDR3 sequence (DNA): TGTGCCAGCAGTTCCCCCGCCAGGGGCCTAGGGGAGCAGTACTTC. Translating gives CASSSPARGLGEQYF.

The J gene is TRBJ1-5, the V gene TRBV6-4; D ambiguous. The CDR3 contains 15 residues. V lost 6 bases and J lost 3, with 15 bases in between. The germline V gene encodes CDR1 MRHNA and CDR2 SNTAGT. Here the CDR3 DNA reads TGTGCCAGCAGCGCCCAATCGGGGTTCAATCAGCCCCAGCATTTT. Its protein is CASSAQSGFNQPQHF.

Note on this clone: The junction departs from the called germline gene at one end, perhaps through a read error. Other DNA sequences of this sample code for an identical CDR3. The gene calls are TRBV4-1 and TRBJ1-6, with unresolved D. This CDR3 is 16 amino acids long. Per germline, CDR1 MGHRA and CDR2 YSYEKL. DNA for the CDR3: TGCGCCAGCAGCCAAGATTTGAGCTCCTATAATTCCCCCCTCCACTTT. Translating it yields CASSQDLSSYNSPLHF.

This clone is a singleton in its sample. V is TRBV6-5 and J is TRBJ2-7, with 9 bases matching TRBD2. The CDR3 is 15 residues long. The junction had 9 bases not matched to a gene; V was cut back by 7 bases and J by 2 bases. Germline values: CDR1 MNHEY, CDR2 SVGAGI. The CDR3 DNA is TGTGCCAGCACCTCCGGGACTAGCCGCGCCTACGAGCAGTACTTC. This gives the protein CASTSGTSRAYEQYF.

This clone came up a few times. The chain couples TRBV11-2 to TRBJ2-1, with 13 bases identical to TRBD2. Trimming took 5 bases from V and 4 from J; bases not matched to a gene: 5. The germline gives CDR1 SGHAT, CDR2 FQNNGV. CDR3 length: 16 amino acids. The CDR3 loop is CASSMGTSGVYNEQFF. The CDR3, as DNA: TGTGCCAGCAGCATGGGGACTAGCGGGGTGTACAATGAGCAGTTCTTC.

V and J are TRBV6-5 and TRBJ2-2; D gene uncertain. Germline CDR1 MNHEY, CDR2 SVGAGI. V shed 2 bases and J shed 0 bases, with 4 bases lying between them. CDR3 length: 14 residues. CDR3 loop: CASSYTANTGELFF. The CDR3 coding sequence is TGTGCCAGCAGTTACACGGCGAACACCGGGGAGCTGTTTTTT.

The J gene is TRBJ1-5, the V gene TRBV29-1; D possibly corresponds to TRBD1 (5 bases). V lost 4 bases and J 0 bases, leaving 7 bases between the germline ends. Per the germline V gene, CDR1 is SQVTM and CDR2 is ANQGSEA. The CDR3 totals 13 residues. CDR3 nucleotide sequence: TGCAGCGTTGGTAGGGGTAGCAATCAGCCCCAGCATTTT. Amino acid sequence: CSVGRGSNQPQHF.

J is TRBJ2-3 and V is TRBV4-2, with 8 bases identical to TRBD2. The V and J ends lost 4 bases and 2 bases, in that order; junction bases with no gene match: 5. There are 15 residues in the CDR3. Germline V gene data show CDR1 as LGHNA and CDR2 as YNFKEQ. The CDR3 loop reads CASSPGGGITDTQYF. The CDR3 nucleotides read TGTGCCAGCAGCCCGGGCGGGGGGATCACAGATACGCAGTATTTT.

The chain is built from TRBV6-1 and TRBJ1-2, with 8 nucleotides matching TRBD1. The germline V gene has CDR1 MNHNS and CDR2 SASEGT. V shed 7 bases and J 7 bases; nucleotides not matched to a gene: 5. The CDR3 spans 12 residues. In DNA, the CDR3 is TGTGCCAGCACCAGGGGGCGTCTTGGCTACACCTTC. Its protein is CASTRGRLGYTF.

V is TRBV4-2 and J is TRBJ2-1; TRBD1 aligns across 9 bases. This CDR3 comprises 16 residues. With 0 bases clipped from V and 4 bases from J, the junction kept 4 bases outside the gene matches. CDR1 and CDR2 from the germline V gene are LGHNA and YNFKEQ. The CDR3 DNA reads as TGTGCCAGCAGCCAAGACCGACAGGGGGATTACAATGAGCAGTTCTTC. Its protein product is CASSQDRQGDYNEQFF.

The chain joins TRBV5-4 to TRBJ2-3; tentatively, D is TRBD2 (6 bases). Per germline, CDR1 SGHNT and CDR2 YYREEE (reference sequence). The V and J ends lost 2 bases and 0 bases respectively, with 13 bases between them. There are 16 residues in the CDR3. The CDR3 here is CASSFGLPLSTDTQYF. The CDR3 region has the DNA TGTGCCAGCAGCTTTGGACTACCCCTGAGCACAGATACGCAGTATTTT.

The rearrangement uses TRBV5-1 and TRBJ2-1; 13 bases agree with TRBD2. Trimming at V came to 3 bases and at J to 7 bases, leaving 13 bases not matched to a gene. CDR1 is SGHRS, CDR2 YFSETQ, per germline. The CDR3 covers 18 residues. Here the CDR3 reads CASSYTGPTSGGRNEQFF. CDR3 coding DNA: TGCGCCAGCAGCTACACCGGTCCGACTAGCGGGGGGAGGAATGAGCAGTTCTTC.

The V gene is TRBV10-2, the J gene TRBJ1-4; 7 bases match TRBD1. This CDR3 is 15 amino acids long. CDR1 and CDR2 from the germline V gene are WSHSY and SAAADI. J gave up 2 bases and V 4 bases, and 4 bases lay outside the gene matches. CDR3: CASSGAGQTNEKLFF. CDR3 coding DNA: TGCGCCAGCAGTGGGGCGGGACAGACTAATGAAAAACTGTTTTTT.